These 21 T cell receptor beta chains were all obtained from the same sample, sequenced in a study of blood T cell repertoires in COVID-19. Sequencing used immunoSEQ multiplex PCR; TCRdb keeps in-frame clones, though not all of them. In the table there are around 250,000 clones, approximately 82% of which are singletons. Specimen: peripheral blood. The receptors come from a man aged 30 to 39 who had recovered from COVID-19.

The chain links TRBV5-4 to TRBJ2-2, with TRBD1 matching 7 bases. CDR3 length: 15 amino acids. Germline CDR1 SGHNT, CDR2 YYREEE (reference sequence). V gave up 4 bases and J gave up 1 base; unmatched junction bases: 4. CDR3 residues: CASSPGQMNTGELFF. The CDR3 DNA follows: TGTGCCAGCAGCCCGGGACAGATGAACACCGGGGAGCTGTTTTTT.

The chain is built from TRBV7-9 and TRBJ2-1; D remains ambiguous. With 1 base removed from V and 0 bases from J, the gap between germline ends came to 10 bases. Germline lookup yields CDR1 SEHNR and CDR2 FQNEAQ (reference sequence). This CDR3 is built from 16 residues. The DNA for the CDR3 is TGTGCCAGCAGCTTAGGGCTCCAAAGCTCCTACAATGAGCAGTTCTTC. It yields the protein CASSLGLQSSYNEQFF.

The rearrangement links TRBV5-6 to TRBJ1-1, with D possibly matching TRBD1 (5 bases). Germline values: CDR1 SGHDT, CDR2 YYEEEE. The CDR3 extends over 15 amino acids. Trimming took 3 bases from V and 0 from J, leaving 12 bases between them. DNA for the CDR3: TGTGCCAGCAGCTCGCAGGGACTCTTGAACACTGAAGCTTTCTTT. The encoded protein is CASSSQGLLNTEAFF.

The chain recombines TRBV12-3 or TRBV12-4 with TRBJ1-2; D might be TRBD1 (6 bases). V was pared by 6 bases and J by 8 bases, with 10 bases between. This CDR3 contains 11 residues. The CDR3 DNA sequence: TGTGCCAGCAGAGGGGGGGGCGGCTACACCTTC. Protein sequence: CASRGGGGYTF.

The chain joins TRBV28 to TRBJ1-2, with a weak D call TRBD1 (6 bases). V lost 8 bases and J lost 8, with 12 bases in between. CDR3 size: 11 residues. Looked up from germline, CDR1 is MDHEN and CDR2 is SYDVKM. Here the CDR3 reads CASGRGRGYTF. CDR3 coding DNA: TGTGCCAGCGGCAGGGGTCGGGGCTACACCTTC.

CDR3 coding DNA: TGTGCCAGCAGCGTAAGGGAGGGGTCGACCGGGGAGCTGTTTTTT. Protein product: CASSVREGSTGELFF. The genes are TRBV9 and TRBJ2-2; 7 bases line up with TRBD2. This CDR3 has 15 residues. In germline, CDR1 is SGDLS, CDR2 YYNGEE. After removal of 1 base from V and 5 bases from J, the junction contained 5 bases not matched to a gene.

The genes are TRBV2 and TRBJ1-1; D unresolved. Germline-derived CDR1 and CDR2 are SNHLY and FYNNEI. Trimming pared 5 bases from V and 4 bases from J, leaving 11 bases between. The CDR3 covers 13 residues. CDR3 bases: TGTGCCAGCAGTATTTTCGGTGGCACTGAAGCTTTCTTT. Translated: CASSIFGGTEAFF. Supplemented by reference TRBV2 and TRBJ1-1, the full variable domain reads EPEVTQTPSHQVTQMGQEVILRCVPISNHLYFYWYRQILGQKVEFLVSFYNNEISEKSEIFDDQFSVERPDGSNFTLKIRSTKLEDSAMYFCASSIFGGTEAFFGQGTRLTVV.

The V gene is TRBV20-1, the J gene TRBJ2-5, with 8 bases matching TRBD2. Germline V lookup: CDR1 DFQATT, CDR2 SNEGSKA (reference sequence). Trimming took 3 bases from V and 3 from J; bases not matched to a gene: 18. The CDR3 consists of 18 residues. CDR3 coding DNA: TGCAGTGCTAGTCCGGTCGGGGGGGCCCGGGGTTCAGAAGAGACCCAGTACTTC. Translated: CSASPVGGARGSEETQYF.

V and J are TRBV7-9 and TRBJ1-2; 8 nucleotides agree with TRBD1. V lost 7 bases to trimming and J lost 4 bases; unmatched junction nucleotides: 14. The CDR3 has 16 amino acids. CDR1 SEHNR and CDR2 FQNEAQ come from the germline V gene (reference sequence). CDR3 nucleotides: TGTGCCAGCATCCTTCCGACGGGACAGGCCTTCTATGGCTACACCTTC. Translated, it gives CASILPTGQAFYGYTF.

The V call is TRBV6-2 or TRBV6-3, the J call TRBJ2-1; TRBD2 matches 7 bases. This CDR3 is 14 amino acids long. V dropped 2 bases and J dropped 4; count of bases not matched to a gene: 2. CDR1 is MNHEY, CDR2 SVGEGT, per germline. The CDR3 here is CASSYTSAYNEQFF. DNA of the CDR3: TGTGCCAGCAGTTACACTAGCGCATACAATGAGCAGTTCTTC.

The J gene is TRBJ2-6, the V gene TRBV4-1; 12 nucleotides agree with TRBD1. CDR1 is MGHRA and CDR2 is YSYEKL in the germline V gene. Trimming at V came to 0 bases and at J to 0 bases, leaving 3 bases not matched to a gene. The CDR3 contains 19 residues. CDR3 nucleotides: TGCGCCAGCAGCCAAGAACCGGGACAGGGGGCCTCTGGGGCCAACGTCCTGACTTTC. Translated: CASSQEPGQGASGANVLTF.

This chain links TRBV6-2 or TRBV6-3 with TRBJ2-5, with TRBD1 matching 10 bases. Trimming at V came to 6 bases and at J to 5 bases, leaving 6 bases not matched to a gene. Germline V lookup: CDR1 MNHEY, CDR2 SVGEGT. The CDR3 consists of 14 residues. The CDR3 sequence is CASSHDRGLETQYF. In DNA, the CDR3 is TGTGCCAGCAGCCACGACAGGGGGCTGGAGACCCAGTACTTC.

The CDR3 is CASSSDRGHEKLFF. CDR3 DNA sequence: TGTGCCAGTAGTTCGGACAGGGGACATGAAAAACTGTTTTTT. The V and J genes are TRBV19 and TRBJ1-4; 9 bases align to TRBD1. CDR3 size: 14 residues. Germline CDR1 is LNHDA and CDR2 is SQIVND (reference sequence). The V segment lost 5 bases and the J segment 6 bases; nucleotides outside the gene matches: 4.

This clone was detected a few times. The CDR3 DNA reads TGTGCCAGCAGCCAAGAGAGAACGGGGGGAACTGAAGCTTTCTTT. Translating it yields CASSQERTGGTEAFF. This chain uses TRBV4-2 with TRBJ1-1; D is perhaps TRBD1 (5 bases). The CDR3 is 15 residues long. CDR1 and CDR2 from the germline V gene are LGHNA and YNFKEQ. Trimming removed 0 bases at V and 5 bases at J, with 13 bases between.

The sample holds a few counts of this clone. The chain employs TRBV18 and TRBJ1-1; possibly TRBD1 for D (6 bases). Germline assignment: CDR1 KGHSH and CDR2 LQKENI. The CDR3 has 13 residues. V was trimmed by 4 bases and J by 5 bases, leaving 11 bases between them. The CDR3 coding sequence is TGTGCCAGCTCACTCGAGAGGGGGACTGAAGCTTTCTTT. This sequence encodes CASSLERGTEAFF.

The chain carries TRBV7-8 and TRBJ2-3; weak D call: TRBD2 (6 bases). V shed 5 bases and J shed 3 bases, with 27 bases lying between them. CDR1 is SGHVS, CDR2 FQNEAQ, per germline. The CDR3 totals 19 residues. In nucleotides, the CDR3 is TGTGCCAGCAGCCCGACCTTTCCCCTGACTAGTCGGGAAACAGATACGCAGTATTTT. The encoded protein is CASSPTFPLTSRETDTQYF.

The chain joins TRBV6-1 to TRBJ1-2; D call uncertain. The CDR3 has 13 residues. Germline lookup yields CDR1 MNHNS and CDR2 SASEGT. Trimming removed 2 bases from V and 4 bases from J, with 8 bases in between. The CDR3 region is CASSETSFYGYTF. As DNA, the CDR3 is TGTGCCAGCAGTGAAACGAGTTTCTATGGCTACACCTTC.

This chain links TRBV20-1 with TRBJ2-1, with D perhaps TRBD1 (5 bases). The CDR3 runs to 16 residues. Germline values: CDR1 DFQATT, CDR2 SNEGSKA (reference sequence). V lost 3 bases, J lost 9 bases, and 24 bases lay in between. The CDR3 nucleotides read TGCAGTGCTAGTAGAACAGGCATATATATGGGCGGTGAGCAGTTCTTC. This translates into CSASRTGIYMGGEQFF.

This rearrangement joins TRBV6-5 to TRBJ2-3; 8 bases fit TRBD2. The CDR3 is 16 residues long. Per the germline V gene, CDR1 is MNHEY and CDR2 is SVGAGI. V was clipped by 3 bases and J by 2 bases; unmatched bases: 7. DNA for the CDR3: TGTGCCAGCAGTTATATCCAAGCGGGGGCCACAGATACGCAGTATTTT. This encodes CASSYIQAGATDTQYF.

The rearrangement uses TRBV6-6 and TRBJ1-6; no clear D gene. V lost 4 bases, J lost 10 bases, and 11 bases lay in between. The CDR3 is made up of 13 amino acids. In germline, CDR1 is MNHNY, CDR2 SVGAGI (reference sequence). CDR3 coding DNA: TGTGCCAGCAGTTCTCAGGCTCGATCACCCCTCCACTTT. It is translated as CASSSQARSPLHF.

CDR3 sequence reads: CSASPRTGADYGYTF. CDR3 DNA sequence: TGCAGTGCTAGTCCCAGGACAGGGGCGGACTATGGCTACACCTTC. This sequence joins TRBV20-1 and TRBJ1-2; 9 bases fit TRBD1. The CDR3 contains 15 residues. Germline V gives CDR1 DFQATT, CDR2 SNEGSKA (reference sequence). V shed 3 bases, J shed 3 bases, and the junction held 8 bases outside the gene matches.